Each of the 8 T cell receptor beta chains below was sequenced from the same sample in a study of cytomegalovirus exposure and HLA in healthy donors. Primers for the PCR totalled 60 Vbeta and 13 Jbeta. Profiled with immunoSEQ multiplex PCR; TCRdb holds only in-frame clones, not every one. Seen here are about 150,000 clones, about 70% observed once, and the top ten hold about 2.6%. The specimen was PBMCs. The receptors stem from a man aged 18 to 35 in good health and CMV-seronegative.

This chain links TRBV6-5 with TRBJ2-5; a possible D gene is TRBD2 (6 bases). CDR1 and CDR2 from the germline V gene are MNHEY and SVGAGI. The V gene lost 4 bases and the J gene lost 0 bases, with 15 bases spanning the gap. The CDR3 sequence is 16 residues long. CDR3 in DNA: TGTGCCAGCAGTTCCTTAGCGGAGGGGTACCAAGAGACCCAGTACTTC. Its translation is CASSSLAEGYQETQYF.

This chain uses TRBV7-6 with TRBJ1-4, with D possibly matching TRBD1 (6 bases). Germline V gene data show CDR1 as SGHVS and CDR2 as FNYEAQ. The ends were cut back, 8 bases at V and 3 bases at J, with 13 bases in the middle. The CDR3 is 14 residues long. The CDR3 DNA sequence: TGTGCCAGCCCGGGGGGCAGGGCTAATGAAAAACTGTTTTTT. This codes for CASPGGRANEKLFF.

The chain joins TRBV5-1 to TRBJ2-1; D is ambiguous. The CDR3 runs 15 residues. The ends were cut back, 2 bases at V and 4 bases at J, with 13 bases in the middle. The germline gives CDR1 SGHRS, CDR2 YFSETQ. In DNA, the CDR3 is TGCGCCAGCAGCTTTCACGGGTCTGATTACAATGAGCAGTTCTTC. This sequence encodes CASSFHGSDYNEQFF.

This chain links TRBV13 with TRBJ1-5; perhaps TRBD1 as D (5 bases). The V end lost 0 bases, the J end lost 5 bases, and 14 bases lay between the germline ends. CDR1 and CDR2 from the germline V gene are PRHDT and FYEKMQ (reference sequence). The CDR3 totals 16 residues. CDR3 in DNA: TGTGCCAGCAGCTTAGGGGGGTGGGGGGGGGATCAGCCCCAGCATTTT. Amino acid sequence: CASSLGGWGGDQPQHF.

This chain uses TRBV10-3 with TRBJ2-2; 7 bases are a match to TRBD1. The germline V gene encodes CDR1 ENHRY and CDR2 SYGVKD. The CDR3 runs to 15 residues. V shed 5 bases and J 1 base; nucleotides not matched to a gene: 4. CDR3 amino acids: CAISKGQENTGELFF. CDR3 bases: TGTGCCATCAGTAAAGGACAGGAGAACACCGGGGAGCTGTTTTTT.

The chain carries TRBV2 and TRBJ2-1, with a weak D call TRBD2 (5 bases). Trimming took off 4 bases at V and 0 bases at J, with 10 bases between the two ends. Germline CDR1 SNHLY, CDR2 FYNNEI. This CDR3 is 15 amino acids long. DNA of the CDR3: TGTGCCAGCAGTGTAGAGGGCTCCTCCTACAATGAGCAGTTCTTC. Encoded protein: CASSVEGSSYNEQFF. Together with reference TRBV2 and TRBJ2-1, the CDR3 gives the full variable domain: EPEVTQTPSHQVTQMGQEVILRCVPISNHLYFYWYRQILGQKVEFLVSFYNNEISEKSEIFDDQFSVERPDGSNFTLKIRSTKLEDSAMYFCASSVEGSSYNEQFFGPGTRLTVL.

This clone came up once. The V call is TRBV9, the J call TRBJ1-2; no reliable D call. V shed 4 bases and J shed 7 bases, with 23 bases lying between them. Germline V gene lookup returns CDR1 SGDLS and CDR2 YYNGEE. The CDR3 totals 16 residues. The CDR3 DNA reads as TGTGCCAGCAGCCCGGGTTCGAGTACGGCTTTAGGTGGCTACACCTTC. This gives the protein CASSPGSSTALGGYTF.

This clone was recorded once. This CDR3 reads CASSWEGDRGVTEAFF. CDR3 sequence (DNA): TGCGCCAGCAGCTGGGAGGGGGACAGGGGGGTCACTGAAGCTTTCTTT. The V call is TRBV5-1, the J call TRBJ1-1, with TRBD1 identical over 11 bases. CDR3 length equals 16 residues. The germline gives CDR1 SGHRS, CDR2 YFSETQ. V lost 3 bases and J lost 4; bases outside the gene matches: 8.